The 32 T cell receptor beta chains reported below all come from one sample, sequenced in a study of identifying expanded T cells in peripheral blood. The protocol was immunoSEQ multiplex PCR, while the TCRdb copy is restricted to in-frame clones and leaves out a portion. The sample consists of about 78,000 clones, more than 70% of them appearing once. The source material was blood. The origin of the receptors is a person between 18 and 75 years old in good health.

The sample holds one count of this clone. The chain recombines TRBV27 with TRBJ1-2, with D unclear. The CDR3 extends over 9 amino acids. Trimming shortened V by 3 bases and J by 14 bases, and 7 bases separated the two germline ends. Germline assignment: CDR1 MNHEY and CDR2 SMNVEV (reference sequence). This CDR3 is CASSFPSTF. The DNA for the CDR3 is TGTGCCAGCAGTTTCCCTTCTACCTTC.

This chain joins TRBV9 and TRBJ1-6; no reliable D call. The CDR3 contains 14 residues. The germline gives CDR1 SGDLS, CDR2 YYNGEE. With 3 bases removed from V and 6 bases from J, the gap between germline ends came to 10 bases. The CDR3 region has the DNA TGTGCCAGCAGCGAGGCGCAGCTTAATTCACCCCTCCACTTT. It translates to CASSEAQLNSPLHF.

The chain employs TRBV2 and TRBJ1-4; 8 bases are shared with TRBD1. After removal of 7 bases from V and 6 bases from J, the junction contained 16 bases not matched to a gene. This CDR3 is built from 17 residues. Germline V gene lookup returns CDR1 SNHLY and CDR2 FYNNEI. CDR3 sequence: CASMSGTGLPAYEKLFF. The CDR3 DNA follows: TGTGCCAGCATGTCCGGGACAGGACTTCCAGCTTATGAAAAACTGTTTTTT.

V usage is TRBV25-1 and J usage is TRBJ2-5, with D possibly called TRBD1 or TRBD2 (6 bases each). Germline loops: CDR1 MGHDK, CDR2 SYGVNS. The length of the CDR3 is 14 residues. The V gene lost 5 bases and the J gene lost 7 bases, with 17 bases spanning the gap. The CDR3 sequence: CASSRLEGGSTQYF. For the CDR3, the DNA is TGTGCCAGCAGTAGACTAGAAGGGGGTTCGACCCAGTACTTC.

The chain combines TRBV4-1 with TRBJ1-6; D uncertain. This CDR3 comprises 14 residues. The ends were cut back, 4 bases at V and 0 bases at J, with 4 bases in the middle. Germline CDR1 MGHRA, CDR2 YSYEKL. CDR3 region: CASSPFSYNSPLHF. The CDR3 DNA reads as TGCGCCAGCAGCCCCTTCTCCTATAATTCACCCCTCCACTTT.

V and J are TRBV11-2 and TRBJ2-7; D remains ambiguous. Germline-derived CDR1 and CDR2 are SGHAT and FQNNGV. This CDR3 contains 12 residues. V was shortened by 0 bases and J by 5 bases, with 5 bases between the two germline ends. The DNA of the CDR3 is TGTGCCAGCAGCTTAGAGGGCCACGAGCAGTACTTC. Its translation is CASSLEGHEQYF.

The chain links TRBV29-1 to TRBJ1-2; TRBD1 matches at 7 bases. This CDR3 spans 17 amino acids. Germline assignment: CDR1 SQVTM and CDR2 ANQGSEA. The J segment lost 8 bases and the V segment lost 7 bases, leaving 25 bases of the junction unmatched. The CDR3 sequence is CSARLFPQGGGNGGYTF. The CDR3 bases are TGCAGCGCCCGCCTCTTCCCCCAGGGAGGGGGCAATGGGGGCTACACCTTC.

The chain links TRBV28 to TRBJ1-2; TRBD1 might be the D (5 bases). This CDR3 spans 15 amino acids. The V end lost 3 bases, the J end lost 1 base, and 12 bases lay between the germline ends. The germline CDR1 and CDR2 sequences are MDHEN and SYDVKM. CDR3 DNA sequence: TGTGCCAGCAGTTTGGCACAGGTTATTAACTATGGCTACACCTTC. Protein product: CASSLAQVINYGYTF.

This clone was seen once. The chain is built from TRBV14 and TRBJ2-1, with D maybe TRBD2 (5 bases). The CDR3 spans 13 residues. The germline gives CDR1 SGHDN, CDR2 FVKESK. The ends were cut back, 0 bases at V and 10 bases at J, with 10 bases in the middle. This chain's CDR3 is CASSQDWTGEQFF. The CDR3 DNA reads as TGTGCCAGCAGCCAAGACTGGACTGGGGAGCAGTTCTTC.

The rearrangement uses TRBV6-6 and TRBJ2-7, with 9 bases matching TRBD1. Germline-derived CDR1 and CDR2 are MNHNY and SVGAGI (reference sequence). The CDR3 covers 15 residues. Trimming at V came to 5 bases and at J to 3 bases, leaving 8 bases not matched to a gene. DNA of the CDR3: TGTGCCAGCAGTCCGAGACAGGGGGGGAACTACGAGCAGTACTTC. Translated: CASSPRQGGNYEQYF.

The CDR3 DNA reads TGTGCCAGCAGCCCGACCGTAGATAACACTGAAGCTTTCTTT. Translated: CASSPTVDNTEAFF. The chain recombines TRBV9 with TRBJ1-1; D not certain. The V gene's germline CDR1 is SGDLS and CDR2 YYNGEE. The CDR3 is made up of 14 amino acids. Between the trimmed V and J ends, which lost 4 bases and 2 bases, there was a span of 12 bases. The full variable domain, completed using reference TRBV9 and TRBJ1-1, is DSGVTQTPKHLITATGQRVTLRCSPRSGDLSVYWYQQSLDQGLQFLIQYYNGEERAKGNILERFSAQQFPDLHSELNLSSLELGDSALYFCASSPTVDNTEAFFGQGTRLTVV.

This chain links TRBV4-3 with TRBJ2-3, with 9 bases lining up with TRBD2. The J segment lost 2 bases and the V segment lost 9 bases, leaving 3 bases of the junction unmatched. The CDR3 contains 13 residues. CDR1 and CDR2 (germline): LGHNA, YSLEER. The CDR3 coding sequence is TGCGCCAGTAGCGGGGGTAACACAGATACGCAGTATTTT. It translates to CASSGGNTDTQYF.

The chain joins TRBV18 to TRBJ1-4; perhaps TRBD1 as D (6 bases). The germline V gene encodes CDR1 KGHSH and CDR2 LQKENI. V lost 6 bases and J lost 7, with 15 bases in between. This CDR3 is 14 amino acids long. CDR3 nucleotide sequence: TGTGCCAGCTCCATACAGGGCGGGGGTGAAAAACTGTTTTTT. Translating gives CASSIQGGGEKLFF.

The chain recombines TRBV25-1 with TRBJ1-1; D remains ambiguous. Germline CDR1 MGHDK, CDR2 SYGVNS. This CDR3 comprises 12 residues. The V gene lost 3 bases and the J gene lost 10 bases, with 12 bases spanning the gap. This CDR3 reads CASSDWVSGAFF. The CDR3 DNA reads as TGTGCCAGCAGTGATTGGGTGAGTGGAGCTTTCTTT. The entire variable domain, with the rest obtained from reference TRBV25-1 and TRBJ1-1, is as follows: EADIYQTPRYLVIGTGKKITLECSQTMGHDKMYWYQQDPGMELHLIHYSYGVNSTEKGDLSSESTVSRIRTEHFPLTLESARPSHTSQYLCASSDWVSGAFFGQGTRLTVV.

V gene TRBV11-3 combines with J gene TRBJ1-6; D call uncertain. Germline-derived CDR1 and CDR2 are SGHNT and YENEEA. With 2 bases removed from V and 9 bases from J, the gap between germline ends came to 8 bases. There are 13 residues in the CDR3. The DNA for the CDR3 is TGTGCCAGCAGCTTAAGTGGCGGTTCACCCCTCCACTTT. It yields the protein CASSLSGGSPLHF.

The chain links TRBV5-6 to TRBJ2-3; TRBD2 might be the D (5 bases). The germline V and J ends were trimmed by 0 bases and 2 bases, with 19 bases remaining between them. CDR3 length equals 18 residues. The germline gives CDR1 SGHDT, CDR2 YYEEEE. CDR3 DNA sequence: TGTGCCAGCAGCTTGGAGGGCGGGTTTGCTCCCATCACAGATACGCAGTATTTT. Translated: CASSLEGGFAPITDTQYF.

The chain couples TRBV10-3 to TRBJ1-4, with D hard to call. V shed 0 bases and J shed 7 bases, with 15 bases lying between them. Germline V gives CDR1 ENHRY, CDR2 SYGVKD. This CDR3 comprises 16 residues. As DNA, the CDR3 is TGTGCCATCAGTGAGTCGTTTGGACGGATGAGTGAAAAACTGTTTTTT. It codes for CAISESFGRMSEKLFF.

The chain combines TRBV5-5 with TRBJ1-2; no clear D gene. The germline CDR1 and CDR2 sequences are SGHKS and YYEKEE (reference sequence). The germline V and J ends were trimmed by 2 bases and 8 bases, with 16 bases remaining between them. The length of the CDR3 is 14 residues. The CDR3 sequence is CASSLPSGITGYTF. DNA for the CDR3: TGTGCCAGCAGCTTACCCTCGGGCATCACAGGCTACACCTTC. Looking up the rest from reference TRBV5-5 and TRBJ1-2 gives the full variable domain: DAGVTQSPTHLIKTRGQQVTLRCSPISGHKSVSWYQQVLGQGPQFIFQYYEKEERGRGNFPDRFSARQFPNYSSELNVNALLLGDSALYLCASSLPSGITGYTFGSGTRLTVV.

The chain carries TRBV10-3 and TRBJ1-1; D unresolved. The CDR3 contains 11 residues. The V gene's germline CDR1 is ENHRY and CDR2 SYGVKD. With 3 bases removed from V and 3 bases from J, the gap between germline ends came to 2 bases. In DNA, the CDR3 is TGTGCCATCAGTGATGACACTGAAGCTTTCTTT. Protein: CAISDDTEAFF.

In its sample, this clone was seen a few times. This chain joins TRBV19 and TRBJ1-6, with 9 bases aligning to TRBD1. Germline CDR1 reads LNHDA; CDR2 reads SQIVND (reference sequence). The trim removed 6 bases at V and 9 bases at J, leaving 6 bases unmatched. This CDR3 is built from 14 residues. DNA of the CDR3: TGTGCCAGTAGCCGGACAGGGGATGCTTCACCCCTCCACTTT. The encoded protein is CASSRTGDASPLHF.

The V and J genes are TRBV2 and TRBJ1-4, with D perhaps TRBD1 (6 bases). The germline CDR1 and CDR2 sequences are SNHLY and FYNNEI. Trimming stripped 5 bases from V and 7 bases from J, with 14 bases between. CDR3 size: 14 residues. The CDR3 reads CASSRQVAGEKLFF. CDR3 sequence (DNA): TGTGCCAGCAGTCGACAGGTCGCCGGTGAAAAACTGTTTTTT.

Written as DNA, the CDR3 is TGTGCCACCAGCAGAGGACGTCTGGGTGAAAAACTGTTTTTT. It encodes CATSRGRLGEKLFF. The rearrangement links TRBV15 to TRBJ1-4; D not resolved. Between the trimmed V and J ends, which lost 1 base and 7 bases, there was a span of 10 bases. CDR3 length equals 14 residues. Looked up from germline, CDR1 is LNHNV and CDR2 is YYDKDF (reference sequence). Together with reference TRBV15 and TRBJ1-4, the CDR3 gives the full variable domain: DAMVIQNPRYQVTQFGKPVTLSCSQTLNHNVMYWYQQKSSQAPKLLFHYYDKDFNNEADTPDNFQSRRPNTSFCFLDIRSPGLGDTAMYLCATSRGRLGEKLFFGSGTQLSVL.

This chain connects TRBV6-5 to TRBJ1-5, with 7 bases identical to TRBD1. The germline V gene has CDR1 MNHEY and CDR2 SVGAGI. V shed 6 bases, J shed 5 bases, and the junction held 10 bases outside the gene matches. This CDR3 has 15 amino acids. The CDR3 protein is CASSRYRDRYQPQHF. The CDR3 coding sequence is TGTGCCAGCAGCAGATACCGGGACAGATATCAGCCCCAGCATTTT.

Concerning this clone: At one end the junction does not follow the germline gene, possibly because of a read error. V and J are TRBV7-6 and TRBJ2-6; D tentatively fits TRBD1 or TRBD2 (5 bases each). CDR1 is SGHVS, CDR2 FNYEAQ, per germline. This CDR3 has 12 amino acids. The CDR3 region is CASSSPEWGMSF. As DNA, the CDR3 is TGTGCCAGCAGCTCCCCTGAATGGGGGATGTCTTTC.

The V gene is TRBV29-1, the J gene TRBJ1-2; the D is unclear. Trimming cost V 0 bases and J 3 bases, with 8 bases left between them. Per the germline V gene, CDR1 is SQVTM and CDR2 is ANQGSEA. The CDR3 is made up of 13 amino acids. As DNA, the CDR3 is TGCAGCGTTGAAGATCGGTCGGACTATGGCTACACCTTC. Translating it yields CSVEDRSDYGYTF.

The V and J genes are TRBV28 and TRBJ2-1; D gene ambiguous. Trimming cost V 3 bases and J 9 bases, with 9 bases left between them. Germline-derived CDR1 and CDR2 are MDHEN and SYDVKM. CDR3 length equals 12 residues. Here the CDR3 reads CASSFSLLEQFF. The CDR3 DNA is TGTGCCAGCAGTTTCTCCCTCCTTGAGCAGTTCTTC.

The table lists this clone with a few counts. The J gene is TRBJ1-4, the V gene TRBV15; D is uncertain. V dropped 5 bases and J dropped 3 bases, with 16 bases sitting between them. The CDR3 spans 16 residues. Germline V gene sequence: CDR1 LNHNV, CDR2 YYDKDF (reference sequence). CDR3: CATSLSFEGSNEKLFF. Here the CDR3 DNA reads TGTGCCACCAGCTTATCCTTCGAGGGATCTAATGAAAAACTGTTTTTT. Drawing the rest from reference TRBV15 and TRBJ1-4, the complete variable domain is DAMVIQNPRYQVTQFGKPVTLSCSQTLNHNVMYWYQQKSSQAPKLLFHYYDKDFNNEADTPDNFQSRRPNTSFCFLDIRSPGLGDTAMYLCATSLSFEGSNEKLFFGSGTQLSVL.

The chain has TRBV5-8 and TRBJ2-3; the D gene is possibly TRBD1 (5 bases). Trimming removed 7 bases from V and 5 bases from J, with 14 bases in between. Germline CDR1 is SGHTS and CDR2 is YDEGEE. There are 13 residues in the CDR3. The CDR3 DNA sequence: TGTGCCAGCTCCCTTTTTAGGGGAGATACGCAGTATTTT. This translates into CASSLFRGDTQYF.

The chain is built from TRBV6-6 and TRBJ1-5, with D maybe TRBD1 (5 bases). This CDR3 is 15 amino acids long. CDR1 and CDR2 from the germline V gene are MNHNY and SVGAGI (reference sequence). V was shortened by 6 bases and J by 3 bases, with 15 bases between the two germline ends. This CDR3 is CASSRGGETNQPQHF. As DNA, the CDR3 is TGTGCCAGCAGCCGGGGGGGGGAGACCAATCAGCCCCAGCATTTT.

The chain recombines TRBV14 with TRBJ2-5; D gene unclear. The V gene's germline CDR1 is SGHDN and CDR2 FVKESK. The V gene lost 6 bases and the J gene lost 1 base, with 9 bases spanning the gap. The CDR3 is 13 residues long. CDR3 residues: CASSWEFQETQYF. CDR3 nucleotides: TGTGCCAGCAGTTGGGAATTCCAAGAGACCCAGTACTTC.

The chain employs TRBV11-2 and TRBJ2-3; 9 bases line up with TRBD1. Germline CDR1 SGHAT, CDR2 FQNNGV. The ends lost 5 bases at V and 6 bases at J; junction bases unmatched: 9. This CDR3 contains 15 residues. CDR3 in amino acids: CASSVGQGRPDTQYF. CDR3 sequence (DNA): TGTGCCAGCAGCGTGGGACAGGGTCGCCCCGATACGCAGTATTTT. Supplemented by reference TRBV11-2 and TRBJ2-3, the full variable domain reads EAGVAQSPRYKIIEKRQSVAFWCNPISGHATLYWYQQILGQGPKLLIQFQNNGVVDDSQLPKDRFSAERLKGVDSTLKIQPAKLEDSAVYLCASSVGQGRPDTQYFGPGTRLTVL.

The chain employs TRBV27 and TRBJ2-7; TRBD2 matches at 7 bases. This CDR3 contains 17 residues. The V gene end was trimmed by 2 bases and the J gene end by 4 bases; junction bases not matched to a gene: 14. Germline V CDR1 and CDR2: MNHEY, SMNVEV (reference sequence). The CDR3 is CASSLMGGTRLGYEQYF. The CDR3 nucleotides are TGTGCCAGCAGTTTAATGGGGGGGACCCGACTGGGGTACGAGCAGTACTTC.